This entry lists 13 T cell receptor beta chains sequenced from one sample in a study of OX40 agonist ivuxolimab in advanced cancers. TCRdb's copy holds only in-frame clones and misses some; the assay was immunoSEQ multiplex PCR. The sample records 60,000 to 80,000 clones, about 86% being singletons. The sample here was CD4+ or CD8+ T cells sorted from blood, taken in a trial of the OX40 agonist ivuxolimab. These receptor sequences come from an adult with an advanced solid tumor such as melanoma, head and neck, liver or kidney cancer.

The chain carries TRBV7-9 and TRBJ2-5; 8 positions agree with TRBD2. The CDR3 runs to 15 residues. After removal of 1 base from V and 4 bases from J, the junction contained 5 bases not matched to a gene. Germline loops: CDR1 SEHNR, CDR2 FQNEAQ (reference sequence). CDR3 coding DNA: TGTGCCAGCAGCTTAGTCGGGGGGGTCGGAGAGACCCAGTACTTC. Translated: CASSLVGGVGETQYF.

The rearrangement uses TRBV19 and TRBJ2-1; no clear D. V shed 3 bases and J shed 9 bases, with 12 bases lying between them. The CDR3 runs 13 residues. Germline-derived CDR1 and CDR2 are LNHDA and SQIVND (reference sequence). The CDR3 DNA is TGTGCCAGTAGTATTGACTCCGTAGTTGAGCAGTTCTTC. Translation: CASSIDSVVEQFF.

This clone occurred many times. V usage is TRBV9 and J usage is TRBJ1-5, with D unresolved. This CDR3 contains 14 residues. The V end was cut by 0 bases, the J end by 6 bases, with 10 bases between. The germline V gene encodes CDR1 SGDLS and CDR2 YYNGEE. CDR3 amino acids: CASSVGPGGQPQHF. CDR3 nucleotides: TGTGCCAGCAGCGTAGGCCCAGGAGGTCAGCCCCAGCATTTT.

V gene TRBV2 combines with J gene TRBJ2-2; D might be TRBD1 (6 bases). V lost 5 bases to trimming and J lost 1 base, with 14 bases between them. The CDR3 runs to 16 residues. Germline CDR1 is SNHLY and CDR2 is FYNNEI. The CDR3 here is CASSTQGTQNTGELFF. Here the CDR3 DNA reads TGTGCCAGCAGTACGCAGGGGACCCAGAACACCGGGGAGCTGTTTTTT.

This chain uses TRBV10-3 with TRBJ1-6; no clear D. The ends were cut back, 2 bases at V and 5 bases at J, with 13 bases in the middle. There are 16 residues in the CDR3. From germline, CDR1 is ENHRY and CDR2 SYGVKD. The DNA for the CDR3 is TGTGCCATCAGTGAGCCTTGGACGGAGAATAATTCACCCCTCCACTTT. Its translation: CAISEPWTENNSPLHF.

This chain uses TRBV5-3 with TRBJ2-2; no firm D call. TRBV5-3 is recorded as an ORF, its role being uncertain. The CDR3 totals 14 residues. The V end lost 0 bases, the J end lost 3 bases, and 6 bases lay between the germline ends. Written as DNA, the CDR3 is TGTGCCAGAAGCTTGGGTAACGACACCGGGGAGCTGTTTTTT. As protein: CARSLGNDTGELFF.

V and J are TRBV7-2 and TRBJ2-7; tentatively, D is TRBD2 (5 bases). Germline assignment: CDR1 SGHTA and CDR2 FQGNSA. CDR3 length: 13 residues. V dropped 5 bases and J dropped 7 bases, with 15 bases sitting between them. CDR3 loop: CASSPPRRGEQYF. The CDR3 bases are TGTGCCAGCAGCCCCCCTCGACGGGGAGAGCAGTACTTC.

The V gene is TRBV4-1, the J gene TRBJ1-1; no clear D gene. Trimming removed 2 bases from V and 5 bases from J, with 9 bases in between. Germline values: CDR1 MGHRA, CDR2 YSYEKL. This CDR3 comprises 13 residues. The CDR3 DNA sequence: TGCGCCAGCAGCCAAATTGAAAAGACTGAAGCTTTCTTT. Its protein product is CASSQIEKTEAFF.

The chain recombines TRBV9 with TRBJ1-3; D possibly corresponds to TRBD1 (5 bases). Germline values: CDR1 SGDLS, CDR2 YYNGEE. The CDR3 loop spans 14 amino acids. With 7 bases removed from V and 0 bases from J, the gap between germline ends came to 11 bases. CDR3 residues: CASGGPGSGNTIYF. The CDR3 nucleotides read TGTGCCAGCGGGGGTCCAGGCTCTGGAAACACCATATATTTT.

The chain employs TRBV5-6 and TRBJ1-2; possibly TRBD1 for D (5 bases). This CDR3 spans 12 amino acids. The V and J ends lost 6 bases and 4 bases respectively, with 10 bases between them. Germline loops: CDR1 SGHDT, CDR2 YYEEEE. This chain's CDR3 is CASTQGVYGYTF. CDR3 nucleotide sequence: TGTGCCAGCACCCAAGGGGTCTATGGCTACACCTTC.

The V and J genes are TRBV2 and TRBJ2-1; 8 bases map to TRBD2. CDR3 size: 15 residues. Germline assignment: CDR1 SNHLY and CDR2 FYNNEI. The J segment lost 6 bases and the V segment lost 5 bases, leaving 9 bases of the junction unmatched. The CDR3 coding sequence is TGTGCCAGCAGTCTCGACCTAGCGGGCCTCAATGAGCAGTTCTTC. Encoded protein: CASSLDLAGLNEQFF.

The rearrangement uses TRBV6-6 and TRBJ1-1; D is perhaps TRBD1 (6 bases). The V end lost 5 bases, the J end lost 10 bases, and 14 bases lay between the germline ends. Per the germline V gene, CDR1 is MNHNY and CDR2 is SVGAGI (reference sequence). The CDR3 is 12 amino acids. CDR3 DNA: TGTGCCAGCAGTCAACCAGGGGAGACAGCTTTCTTT. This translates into CASSQPGETAFF.

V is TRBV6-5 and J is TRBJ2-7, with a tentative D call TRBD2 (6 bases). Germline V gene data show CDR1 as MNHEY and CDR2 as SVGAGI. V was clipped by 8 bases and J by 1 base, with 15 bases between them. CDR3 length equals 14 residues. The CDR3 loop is CASHPGATSYEQYF. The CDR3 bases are TGTGCCAGCCACCCGGGAGCAACATCCTACGAGCAGTACTTC.